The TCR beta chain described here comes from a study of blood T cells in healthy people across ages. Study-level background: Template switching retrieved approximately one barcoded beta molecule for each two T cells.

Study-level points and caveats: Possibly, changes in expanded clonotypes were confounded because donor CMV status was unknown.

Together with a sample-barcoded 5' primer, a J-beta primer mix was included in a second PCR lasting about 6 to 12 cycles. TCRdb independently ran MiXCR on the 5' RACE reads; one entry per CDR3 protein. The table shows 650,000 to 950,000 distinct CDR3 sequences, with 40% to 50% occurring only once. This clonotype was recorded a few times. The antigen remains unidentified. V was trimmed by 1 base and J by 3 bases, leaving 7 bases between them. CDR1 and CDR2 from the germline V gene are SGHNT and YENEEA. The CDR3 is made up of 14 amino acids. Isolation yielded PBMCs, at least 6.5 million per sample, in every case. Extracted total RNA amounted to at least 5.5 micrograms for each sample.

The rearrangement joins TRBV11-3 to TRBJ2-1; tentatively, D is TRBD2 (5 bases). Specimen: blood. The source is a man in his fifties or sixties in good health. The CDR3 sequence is CASSLASIYNEQFF. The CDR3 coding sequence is TGTGCCAGCAGCTTAGCTAGCATCTACAATGAGCAGTTCTTC.